This T cell receptor (beta chain) is drawn from a study of blood T cell repertoires in COVID-19. The wider study: Sites across the United States, Italy and Spain contributed samples from acute and convalescent COVID-19. T cells, B-cell-depleted T cells, or PBMCs provided the cDNA or gDNA that served as material.

Original methodology: Amplification of reference gene primers was used by the study to estimate nucleated cell counts. Repertoires were generated with immunoSEQ multiplex PCR, while TCRdb's copy carries only in-frame clones and drops some. The DNA was the basis for D and trimming; V, J and clone size are from that table. The sample contains 70,000 to 85,000 clones, around nine tenths of which appear only once. From germline, CDR1 is SGDLS and CDR2 YYNGEE. This CDR3 comprises 16 residues. Trimming cost V 0 bases and J 6 bases; bases outside gene matches: 10. The source is a woman aged 55-69 years with acute or convalescent COVID-19. The chain joins TRBV9 to TRBJ1-2; the match to TRBD1 covers 8 bases. The sample was peripheral blood. CDR3 protein: CASSVGGGSGGDGYTF. The CDR3 DNA is TGTGCCAGCAGCGTAGGAGGGGGGTCAGGGGGCGATGGCTACACCTTC.